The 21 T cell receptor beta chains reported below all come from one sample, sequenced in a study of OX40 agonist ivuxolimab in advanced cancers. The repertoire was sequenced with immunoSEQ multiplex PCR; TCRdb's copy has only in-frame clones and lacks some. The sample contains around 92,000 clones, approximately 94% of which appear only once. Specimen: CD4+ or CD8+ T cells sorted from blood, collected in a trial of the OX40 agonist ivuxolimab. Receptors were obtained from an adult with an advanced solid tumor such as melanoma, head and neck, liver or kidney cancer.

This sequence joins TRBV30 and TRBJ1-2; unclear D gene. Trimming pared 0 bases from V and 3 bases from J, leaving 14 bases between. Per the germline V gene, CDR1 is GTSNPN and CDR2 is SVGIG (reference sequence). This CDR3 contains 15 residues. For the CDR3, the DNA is TGTGCCTGGAGTGTGGGTCCCCCGGTGGACTATGGCTACACCTTC. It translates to CAWSVGPPVDYGYTF. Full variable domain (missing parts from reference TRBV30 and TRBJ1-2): SQTIHQWPATLVQPVGSPLSLECTVEGTSNPNLYWYRQAAGRGLQLLFYSVGIGQISSEVPQNLSASRPQDRQFILSSKKLLLSDSGFYLCAWSVGPPVDYGYTFGSGTRLTVV.

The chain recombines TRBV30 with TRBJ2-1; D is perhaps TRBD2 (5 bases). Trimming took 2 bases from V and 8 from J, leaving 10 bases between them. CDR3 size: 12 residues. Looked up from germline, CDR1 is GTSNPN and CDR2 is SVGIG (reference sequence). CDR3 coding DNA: TGTGCCTGGAGTCCCGGGGTTCATGAGCAGTTCTTC. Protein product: CAWSPGVHEQFF.

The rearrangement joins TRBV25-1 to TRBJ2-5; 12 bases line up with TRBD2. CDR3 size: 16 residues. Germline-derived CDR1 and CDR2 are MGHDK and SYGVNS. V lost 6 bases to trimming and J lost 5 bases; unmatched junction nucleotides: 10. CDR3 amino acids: CASSPSGRALGETQYF. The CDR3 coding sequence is TGTGCCAGCAGCCCTAGCGGGAGGGCCTTGGGGGAGACCCAGTACTTC.

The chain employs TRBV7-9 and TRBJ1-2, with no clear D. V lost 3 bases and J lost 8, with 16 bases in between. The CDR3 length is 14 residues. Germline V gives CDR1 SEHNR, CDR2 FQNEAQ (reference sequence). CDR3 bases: TGTGCCAGCAGCTTGGTTTCCCAAGGACTGGGCTACACCTTC. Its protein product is CASSLVSQGLGYTF. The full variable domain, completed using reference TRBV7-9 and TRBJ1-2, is DTGVSQNPRHKITKRGQNVTFRCDPISEHNRLYWYRQTLGQGPEFLTYFQNEAQLEKSRLLSDRFSAERPKGSFSTLEIQRTEQGDSAMYLCASSLVSQGLGYTFGSGTRLTVV.

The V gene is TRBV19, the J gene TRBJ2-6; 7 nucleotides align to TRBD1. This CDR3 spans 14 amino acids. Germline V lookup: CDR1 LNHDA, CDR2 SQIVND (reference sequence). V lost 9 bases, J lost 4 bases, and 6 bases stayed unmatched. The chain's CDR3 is CASTKGAGANVLTF. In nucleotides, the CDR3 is TGTGCCAGCACGAAGGGGGCAGGGGCCAACGTCCTGACTTTC.

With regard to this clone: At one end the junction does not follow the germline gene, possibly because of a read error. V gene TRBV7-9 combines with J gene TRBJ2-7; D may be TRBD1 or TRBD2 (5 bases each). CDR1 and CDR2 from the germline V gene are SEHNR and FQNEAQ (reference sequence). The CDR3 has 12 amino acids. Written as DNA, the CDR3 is TGTGCCAGCAGCTCAGGGATAGTGGCGGAGGACTTC. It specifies CASSSGIVAEDF.

The CDR3 spells CASSAGTAEAFF. The CDR3 DNA sequence: TGTGCCAGCAGCGCCGGGACAGCTGAAGCTTTCTTT. The rearrangement links TRBV5-6 to TRBJ1-1; 7 bases match TRBD1. Trimming took 4 bases from V and 6 from J; bases not matched to a gene: 3. CDR1 and CDR2 (germline): SGHDT, YYEEEE. This CDR3 has 12 amino acids.

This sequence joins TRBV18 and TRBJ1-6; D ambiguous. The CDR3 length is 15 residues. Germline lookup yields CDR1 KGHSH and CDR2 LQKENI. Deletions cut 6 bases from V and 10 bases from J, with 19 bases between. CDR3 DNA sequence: TGTGCCAGCTCGCCCAGACAATTGCGCGAATCACCCCTCCACTTT. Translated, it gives CASSPRQLRESPLHF.

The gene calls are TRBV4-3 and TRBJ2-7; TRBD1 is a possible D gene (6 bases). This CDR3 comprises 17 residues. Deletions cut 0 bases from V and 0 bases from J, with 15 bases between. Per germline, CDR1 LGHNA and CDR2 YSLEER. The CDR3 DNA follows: TGCGCCAGCAGCCAAGATCGAGCAGGGACAATCTCCTACGAGCAGTACTTC. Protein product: CASSQDRAGTISYEQYF.

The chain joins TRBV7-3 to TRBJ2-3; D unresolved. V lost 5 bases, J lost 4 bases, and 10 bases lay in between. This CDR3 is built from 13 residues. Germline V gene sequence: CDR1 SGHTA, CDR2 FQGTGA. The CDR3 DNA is TGTGCCAGCAGCCCTATGCCCGCAGATACGCAGTATTTT. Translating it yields CASSPMPADTQYF. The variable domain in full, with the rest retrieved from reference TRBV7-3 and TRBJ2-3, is GAGVSQTPSNKVTEKGKYVELRCDPISGHTALYWYRQSLGQGPEFLIYFQGTGAADDSGLPNDRFFAVRPEGSVSTLKIQRTERGDSAVYLCASSPMPADTQYFGPGTRLTVL.

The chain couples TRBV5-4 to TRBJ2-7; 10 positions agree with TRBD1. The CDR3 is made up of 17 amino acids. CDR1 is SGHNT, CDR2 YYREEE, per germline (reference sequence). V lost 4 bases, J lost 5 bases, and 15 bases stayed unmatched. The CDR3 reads CASSRVMGTGEAHEQYF. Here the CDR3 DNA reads TGTGCCAGCAGCCGGGTCATGGGGACAGGGGAGGCCCACGAGCAGTACTTC.

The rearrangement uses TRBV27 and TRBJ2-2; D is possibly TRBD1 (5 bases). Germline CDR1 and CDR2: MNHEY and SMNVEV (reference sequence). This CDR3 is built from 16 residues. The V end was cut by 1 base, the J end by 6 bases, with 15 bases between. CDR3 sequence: CASSLLGARPAGELFF. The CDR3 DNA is TGTGCCAGCAGTTTATTAGGGGCGCGGCCCGCCGGGGAGCTGTTTTTT.

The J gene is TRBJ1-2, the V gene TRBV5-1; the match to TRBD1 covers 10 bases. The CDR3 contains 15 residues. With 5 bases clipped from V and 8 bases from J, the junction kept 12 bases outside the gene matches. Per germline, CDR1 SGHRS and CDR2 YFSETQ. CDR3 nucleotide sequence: TGCGCCAGCAGATCCCTGGACAGGGGGTCAGGGGGCTACACCTTC. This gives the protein CASRSLDRGSGGYTF. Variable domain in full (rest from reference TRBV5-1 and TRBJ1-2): KAGVTQTPRYLIKTRGQQVTLSCSPISGHRSVSWYQQTPGQGLQFLFEYFSETQRNKGNFPGRFSGRQFSNSRSEMNVSTLELGDSALYLCASRSLDRGSGGYTFGSGTRLTVV.

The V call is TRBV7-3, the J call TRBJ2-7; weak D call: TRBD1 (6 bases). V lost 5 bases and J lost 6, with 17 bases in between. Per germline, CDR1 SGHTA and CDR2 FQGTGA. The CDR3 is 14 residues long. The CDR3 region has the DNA TGTGCCAGCAGCCTGAGGCGGCAGGGGAGCGAGCAGTACTTC. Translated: CASSLRRQGSEQYF.

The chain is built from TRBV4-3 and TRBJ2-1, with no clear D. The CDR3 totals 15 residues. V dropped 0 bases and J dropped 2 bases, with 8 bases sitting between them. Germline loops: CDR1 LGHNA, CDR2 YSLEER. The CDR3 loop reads CASSQDSNPYNEQFF. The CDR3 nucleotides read TGCGCCAGCAGCCAAGACTCGAACCCCTACAATGAGCAGTTCTTC.

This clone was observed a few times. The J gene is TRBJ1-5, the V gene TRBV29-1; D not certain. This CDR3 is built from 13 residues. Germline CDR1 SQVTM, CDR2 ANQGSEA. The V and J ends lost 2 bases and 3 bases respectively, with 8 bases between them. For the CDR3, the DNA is TGCAGCGTTGAATGGAGTGACAATCAGCCCCAGCATTTT. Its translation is CSVEWSDNQPQHF.

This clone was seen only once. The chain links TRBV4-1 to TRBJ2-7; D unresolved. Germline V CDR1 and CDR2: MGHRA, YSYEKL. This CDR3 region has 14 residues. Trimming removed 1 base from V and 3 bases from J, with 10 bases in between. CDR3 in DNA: TGCGCCAGCAGCCAAGTCGTGTTGATCTACGAGCAGTACTTC. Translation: CASSQVVLIYEQYF.

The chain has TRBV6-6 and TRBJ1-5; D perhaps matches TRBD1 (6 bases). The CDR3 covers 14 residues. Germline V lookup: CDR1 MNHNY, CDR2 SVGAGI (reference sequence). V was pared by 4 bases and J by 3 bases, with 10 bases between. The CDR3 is CASSLTGYNQPQHF. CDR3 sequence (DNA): TGTGCCAGCAGTTTAACAGGGTACAATCAGCCCCAGCATTTT.

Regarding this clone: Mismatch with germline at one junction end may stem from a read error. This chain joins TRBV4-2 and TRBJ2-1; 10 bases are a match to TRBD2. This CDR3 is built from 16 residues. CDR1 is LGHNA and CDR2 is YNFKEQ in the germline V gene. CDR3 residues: CVSSQETSGTYNEQFF. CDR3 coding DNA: TGTGTCAGCAGCCAAGAAACTAGCGGGACGTACAATGAGCAGTTCTTC.

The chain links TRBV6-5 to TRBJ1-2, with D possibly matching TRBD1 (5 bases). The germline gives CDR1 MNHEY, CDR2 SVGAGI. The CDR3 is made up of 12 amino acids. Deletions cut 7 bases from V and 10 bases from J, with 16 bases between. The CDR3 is CASTQGRTPYTF. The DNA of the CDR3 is TGTGCCAGCACCCAGGGCAGAACCCCCTACACCTTC.

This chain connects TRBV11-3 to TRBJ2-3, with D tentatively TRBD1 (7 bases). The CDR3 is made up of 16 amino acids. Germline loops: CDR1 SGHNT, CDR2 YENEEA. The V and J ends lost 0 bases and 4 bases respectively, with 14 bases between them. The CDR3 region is CASSLERQGGPDTQYF. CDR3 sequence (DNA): TGTGCCAGCAGCTTAGAGCGCCAGGGGGGTCCAGATACGCAGTATTTT.